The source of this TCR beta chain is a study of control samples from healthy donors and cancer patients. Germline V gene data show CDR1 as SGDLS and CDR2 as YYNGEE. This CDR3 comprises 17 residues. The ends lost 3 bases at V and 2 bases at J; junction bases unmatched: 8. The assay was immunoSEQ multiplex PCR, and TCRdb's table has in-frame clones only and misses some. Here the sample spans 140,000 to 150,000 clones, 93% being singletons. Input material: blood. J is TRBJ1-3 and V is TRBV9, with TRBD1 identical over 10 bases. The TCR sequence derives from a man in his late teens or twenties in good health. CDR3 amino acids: CASSGRDRGVPGNTIYF. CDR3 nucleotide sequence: TGTGCCAGCAGCGGCCGGGACAGGGGCGTCCCTGGAAACACCATATATTTT.